The clone carrying this T cell receptor beta chain occurred a few times. The sample carries other DNA sequences with the same CDR3. Clones were read by immunoSEQ multiplex PCR, and TCRdb kept only the in-frame ones, dropping some. The sample consists of over a million clones, roughly 75% of them appearing once. The record originates from a study of shared clonotypes between healthy human individuals. Study-level information: The donor pool was made up of two women and a few men aged 18 to 49.

The clonotype was recovered from a man in his late teens or twenties in good health. Sample: memory CD4+ T cells sorted from blood. Stated subset: CD45RA-negative fraction.

The CDR3 nucleotides are TGTGCCAGTAGTTCCCCGACAGGGACTAACTATGGCTACACCTTC. Its translation: CASSSPTGTNYGYTF. The gene calls are TRBV19 and TRBJ1-2, with 7 bases matching TRBD1. Germline V lookup: CDR1 LNHDA, CDR2 SQIVND (reference sequence). The CDR3 consists of 15 residues. V gave up 5 bases and J gave up 0 bases; unmatched junction bases: 6.